The 17 T cell receptor beta chains below were found in one sample sequenced in a study of cytomegalovirus exposure and HLA in healthy donors. With 60 Vbeta and 13 Jbeta primers, the PCR was carried out. Only in-frame clones appear in the TCRdb table, and some are missing; sequencing was by immunoSEQ multiplex PCR. The table has 140,000 to 150,000 clones, roughly 70% seen once. Input material: PBMCs. All receptors come from a woman in her thirties or forties in good health and CMV-seronegative.

The chain couples TRBV14 to TRBJ2-7; a weak D match, TRBD1 (5 bases). Trimming took off 5 bases at V and 0 bases at J, with 14 bases between the two ends. Germline V gives CDR1 SGHDN, CDR2 FVKESK. This CDR3 comprises 15 residues. In nucleotides, the CDR3 is TGTGCCAGCAGCGAAGGGGCCCGAAGCTCCTACGAGCAGTACTTC. Its translation is CASSEGARSSYEQYF.

This clone was recorded a few times. The chain is built from TRBV2 and TRBJ1-1; no reliable D call. V was cut by 7 bases and J by 0 bases, with 9 bases left in between. The CDR3 totals 13 residues. Germline CDR1 is SNHLY and CDR2 is FYNNEI. The DNA for the CDR3 is TGTGCCAGCATTGTCACTATGAACACTGAAGCTTTCTTT. Amino acids: CASIVTMNTEAFF.

This clone was counted only a few times. The genes are TRBV7-8 and TRBJ2-3; TRBD2 matches 10 bases. There are 17 residues in the CDR3. Trimming removed 3 bases from V and 2 bases from J; junction bases left unmatched: 8. CDR1 and CDR2 (germline): SGHVS, FQNEAQ. Here the CDR3 DNA reads TGTGCCAGCAGCTTGGGGGTAGCGGGGGGACCCACAGATACGCAGTATTTT. It is translated as CASSLGVAGGPTDTQYF.

The CDR3 DNA sequence: TGTGCCAGCAGTTGGGGACAAGGGAAGGGGAACACCGGGGAGCTGTTTTTT. Protein sequence: CASSWGQGKGNTGELFF. The genes are TRBV28 and TRBJ2-2, with D tentatively TRBD1 (6 bases). Per the germline V gene, CDR1 is MDHEN and CDR2 is SYDVKM. Trimming took 4 bases from V and 1 from J, leaving 16 bases between them. This CDR3 has 17 amino acids.

A remark on this clone: It is unclear where the CDR3 begins or ends on the DNA, so no DNA is shown, and the CDR3 is as TCRdb lists it. This rearrangement joins TRBV6-4 to TRBJ2-1; the table's D call of TRBD2 was not tested on the DNA. Germline CDR1 reads MRHNA; CDR2 reads SNTAGT. The CDR3 totals 15 residues, both ends included. The chain's CDR3 is CASSTSGDSYNEQFF.

The chain is built from TRBV6-5 and TRBJ2-5; D perhaps matches TRBD2 (6 bases). V lost 2 bases, J lost 4 bases, and 14 bases lay in between. The CDR3 loop spans 15 amino acids. Germline V lookup: CDR1 MNHEY, CDR2 SVGAGI. CDR3 sequence reads: CASSYTRGNGETQYF. In DNA form, the CDR3 reads TGTGCCAGCAGTTACACCCGGGGGAACGGAGAGACCCAGTACTTC.

This chain uses TRBV18 with TRBJ1-4, with D perhaps matching TRBD1 (6 bases). The CDR3 is 17 amino acids. Trimming shortened V by 2 bases and J by 1 base, and 14 bases separated the two germline ends. CDR1 KGHSH and CDR2 LQKENI come from the germline V gene. CDR3 in DNA: TGTGCCAGCTCACCAGGCCAGGGGCGTCTAACTAATGAAAAACTGTTTTTT. Translation gives CASSPGQGRLTNEKLFF.

CDR3 region: CASSHRSGRNTDTQYF. The CDR3 DNA reads as TGTGCCAGCAGCCACCGGAGCGGGCGGAACACAGATACGCAGTATTTT. The chain uses TRBV11-3 and TRBJ2-3; TRBD2 might be the D (6 bases). V lost 5 bases and J 2 bases, leaving 17 bases between the germline ends. From germline, CDR1 is SGHNT and CDR2 YENEEA. This CDR3 is 16 amino acids long.

The CDR3 loop reads CAISSGLFYEQYF. The CDR3 DNA reads TGTGCCATCAGTTCTGGACTATTCTACGAGCAGTACTTC. V and J are TRBV10-3 and TRBJ2-7; tentative D call: TRBD2 (6 bases). Germline-derived CDR1 and CDR2 are ENHRY and SYGVKD. The V gene lost 5 bases and the J gene lost 3 bases, with 11 bases spanning the gap. The CDR3 totals 13 residues.

The chain uses TRBV11-2 and TRBJ2-5, with D perhaps matching TRBD2 (5 bases). Trimming pared 1 base from V and 2 bases from J, leaving 11 bases between. The CDR3 is 15 residues long. The germline V gene has CDR1 SGHAT and CDR2 FQNNGV. The CDR3 coding sequence is TGTGCCAGCAGCTTAGGCGAGGGAGCTCAAGAGACCCAGTACTTC. Residues: CASSLGEGAQETQYF.

The rearrangement joins TRBV5-1 to TRBJ2-1, with TRBD1 matching over 7 bases. This CDR3 is built from 13 residues. After removal of 2 bases from V and 9 bases from J, the junction contained 5 bases not matched to a gene. CDR1 and CDR2 from the germline V gene are SGHRS and YFSETQ. CDR3 sequence (DNA): TGCGCCAGCAGCTTCTATCAGGGGGTTGAGCAGTTCTTC. Its translation is CASSFYQGVEQFF.

V and J are TRBV27 and TRBJ2-3; 8 bases fit TRBD2. The CDR3 is 19 amino acids. The germline gives CDR1 MNHEY, CDR2 SMNVEV (reference sequence). V was clipped by 0 bases and J by 6 bases; unmatched bases: 17. The CDR3 DNA reads as TGTGCCAGCAGTTTATCGGAGAGCGTCGGCGGGGGGTTAATGGATACGCAGTATTTT. This sequence encodes CASSLSESVGGGLMDTQYF.

The chain links TRBV7-8 to TRBJ1-2, with D maybe TRBD1 (5 bases). The CDR3 sequence is 11 residues long. Per the germline V gene, CDR1 is SGHVS and CDR2 is FQNEAQ. V was clipped by 6 bases and J by 8 bases, with 10 bases between them. The CDR3 loop is CASRGGEGYTF. DNA of the CDR3: TGTGCCAGCAGGGGGGGAGAAGGCTACACCTTC. The entire variable domain, with the rest obtained from reference TRBV7-8 and TRBJ1-2, is as follows: GAGVSQSPRYKVAKRGQDVALRCDPISGHVSLFWYQQALGQGPEFLTYFQNEAQLDKSGLPSDRFFAERPEGSVSTLKIQRTQQEDSAVYLCASRGGEGYTFGSGTRLTVV.

V usage is TRBV4-1 and J usage is TRBJ2-1, with 8 bases matching TRBD2. The CDR3 extends over 18 amino acids. Per germline, CDR1 MGHRA and CDR2 YSYEKL. Trimming removed 1 base from V and 4 bases from J; junction bases left unmatched: 12. CDR3 nucleotides: TGCGCCAGCAGCCAAGTGGACTTAGGACTAGCTGGGTACAATGAGCAGTTCTTC. Protein: CASSQVDLGLAGYNEQFF.

This chain connects TRBV5-1 to TRBJ1-2; D is possibly TRBD1 (6 bases). This CDR3 is built from 14 residues. CDR1 and CDR2 from the germline V gene are SGHRS and YFSETQ. Trimming pared 0 bases from V and 2 bases from J, leaving 8 bases between. CDR3 sequence reads: CASSLGTENYGYTF. DNA for the CDR3: TGCGCCAGCAGCTTGGGGACAGAAAACTATGGCTACACCTTC. Complete variable domain (other parts from reference TRBV5-1 and TRBJ1-2): KAGVTQTPRYLIKTRGQQVTLSCSPISGHRSVSWYQQTPGQGLQFLFEYFSETQRNKGNFPGRFSGRQFSNSRSEMNVSTLELGDSALYLCASSLGTENYGYTFGSGTRLTVV.

The chain uses TRBV5-4 and TRBJ1-4, with 12 bases fitting TRBD1. The V gene's germline CDR1 is SGHNT and CDR2 YYREEE (reference sequence). V shed 3 bases and J 5 bases; nucleotides not matched to a gene: 8. This CDR3 contains 17 residues. The DNA for the CDR3 is TGTGCCAGCAGCTCCGGGACAGGGGGCCACGAGAATGAAAAACTGTTTTTT. Translating it yields CASSSGTGGHENEKLFF.

The count of this clone is one. This rearrangement joins TRBV19 to TRBJ1-3, with 9 bases matching TRBD1. J was trimmed by 9 bases and V by 1 base; bases with no gene match: 10. Germline assignment: CDR1 LNHDA and CDR2 SQIVND (reference sequence). CDR3 size: 16 residues. CDR3 nucleotides: TGTGCCAGTAGTATAGGGACAGGGGTATGGTATGCCACCATATATTTT. This gives the protein CASSIGTGVWYATIYF. Complete variable domain (other parts from reference TRBV19 and TRBJ1-3): DGGITQSPKYLFRKEGQNVTLSCEQNLNHDAMYWYRQDPGQGLRLIYYSQIVNDFQKGDIAEGYSVSREKKESFPLTVTSAQKNPTAFYLCASSIGTGVWYATIYFGEGSWLTVV.